This T cell receptor beta chain is from a study of glioma-infiltrating T cells after dendritic cell vaccination. Study results and caveats: Complete blood and tumor specimen sets were limited to few patients.

Sequencing was performed with immunoSEQ multiplex PCR; in TCRdb, only in-frame clones are kept and a portion is missing. The repertoire includes 55,000 to 75,000 clones, just under 85% of them detected once, and less than 20% sits in the top ten. Comment on this clone: Its cognate antigen is unknown.

Time point of the sample: after dendritic cell vaccination, including at tumor progression/relapse. PBMC were collected before vaccination, two weeks after the third vaccination, and at progression. V was clipped by 4 bases and J by 3 bases; unmatched bases: 5. Germline assignment: CDR1 SNHLY and CDR2 FYNNEI. This CDR3 contains 15 residues. The rearrangement links TRBV2 to TRBJ1-4; 7 nucleotides line up with TRBD1. The receptor was derived from a human donor with glioblastoma. Sequencing was performed on blood, taken after dendritic cell vaccination. The DNA of the CDR3 is TGTGCCAGCAGTGTGTCGCAGGGGGCTAATGAAAAACTGTTTTTT. As protein: CASSVSQGANEKLFF.